This T cell receptor (beta chain) was documented in a study of blood T cell repertoires in COVID-19 (dated by TCRdb to the early 2020s). A note on the overall study: Collaborator samples came from the United States, Italy and Spain and covered acute and convalescent phases of COVID-19. The prospective study material was composed of cDNA or gDNA derived from T cells, B-cell-depleted T cells, or PBMCs. Deeply sampled blood TCRbeta repertoires from subjects exposed to, actively infected with, or recovered from COVID-19 were included in the dataset. The repertoires were made available in a free public database intended to serve as a resource for research on the immune response to SARS-CoV-2. Samples were obtained from the ongoing ImmuneRACE study (first 160 participants) and from 950 to 1,500 subjects provided by 6 global collaborators. A de-identified subject ID, COVID-19 status, age in years and sex were almost always included in the sample metadata. Where HLA class I and class II types were available, the types were taken from metadata supplied by the sample provider, not from assay-based typing.

Counted from cysteine to phenylalanine, this CDR3 has 16 amino acids. The only DNA kept is the CDR3, 48 bases in frame from the first base. Deletion took 2 bases off V and 4 bases off J, with a span of 15 bases between the germline ends. Reading the germline V gene gives CDR1 MDHEN and CDR2 SYDVKM. TCRbeta CDR3 regions were amplified from genomic DNA using the immunoSEQ Assay, a bias-controlled multiplex PCR. The paper's processing steps were these. The number of nucleated cells in each sample was estimated by amplification of reference gene primers within the assay. To quantify the absolute abundance of each unique TCRbeta CDR3 rearrangement, sequence reads were collapsed and filtered. For each sample, productive Simpson clonality was calculated as the square root of Simpson's diversity index over productive rearrangements. This is the immuneACCESS table as TCRdb keeps it, with only in-frame sequences that have V and J called. A part of the clones is gone; compared with another copy, unresolved V genes explain less than half, and the rest is unexplained. V and J calls and clone size are given by that table; D and trimming were obtained from the DNA. The sample data list about 140,000 clones, and around 81% of these were observed just once. Jointly, the top ten make up approximately 1.4% of the sample.

The research as a whole found: The quantity of clinical and demographic metadata differed by source and by participant and was supplied without curation.

The collaborating institutions used their own protocols to collect whole blood in K2EDTA tubes. For TCRbeta analysis, collaborators shipped samples in one of three forms: frozen whole blood, isolated PBMCs, or DNA extracted from either of those sample types. This clone was seen a few times. No antigen is known for it. Base quality data are lacking; no much larger clone is found one base away. The material sequenced was peripheral blood. Rearrangement joined TRBV28 to TRBJ2-1, and possibly TRBD2, on 5 matching bases. This sequence originates from a human donor in a cohort sampled during active COVID-19. The DNA sequence reads TGTGCCAGCAGTTTAACAGTGGCGGGCCTTTACAATGAGCAGTTCTTC. Its amino acids are CASSLTVAGLYNEQFF. The variable domain in full, with residues beyond the CDR3 obtained from the reference TRBV28 and TRBJ2-1 genes, is DVKVTQSSRYLVKRTGEKVFLECVQDMDHENMFWYRQDPGLGLRLIYFSYDVKMKEKGDIPEGYSVSREKKERFSLILESASTNQTSMYLCASSLTVAGLYNEQFFGPGTRLTVL.